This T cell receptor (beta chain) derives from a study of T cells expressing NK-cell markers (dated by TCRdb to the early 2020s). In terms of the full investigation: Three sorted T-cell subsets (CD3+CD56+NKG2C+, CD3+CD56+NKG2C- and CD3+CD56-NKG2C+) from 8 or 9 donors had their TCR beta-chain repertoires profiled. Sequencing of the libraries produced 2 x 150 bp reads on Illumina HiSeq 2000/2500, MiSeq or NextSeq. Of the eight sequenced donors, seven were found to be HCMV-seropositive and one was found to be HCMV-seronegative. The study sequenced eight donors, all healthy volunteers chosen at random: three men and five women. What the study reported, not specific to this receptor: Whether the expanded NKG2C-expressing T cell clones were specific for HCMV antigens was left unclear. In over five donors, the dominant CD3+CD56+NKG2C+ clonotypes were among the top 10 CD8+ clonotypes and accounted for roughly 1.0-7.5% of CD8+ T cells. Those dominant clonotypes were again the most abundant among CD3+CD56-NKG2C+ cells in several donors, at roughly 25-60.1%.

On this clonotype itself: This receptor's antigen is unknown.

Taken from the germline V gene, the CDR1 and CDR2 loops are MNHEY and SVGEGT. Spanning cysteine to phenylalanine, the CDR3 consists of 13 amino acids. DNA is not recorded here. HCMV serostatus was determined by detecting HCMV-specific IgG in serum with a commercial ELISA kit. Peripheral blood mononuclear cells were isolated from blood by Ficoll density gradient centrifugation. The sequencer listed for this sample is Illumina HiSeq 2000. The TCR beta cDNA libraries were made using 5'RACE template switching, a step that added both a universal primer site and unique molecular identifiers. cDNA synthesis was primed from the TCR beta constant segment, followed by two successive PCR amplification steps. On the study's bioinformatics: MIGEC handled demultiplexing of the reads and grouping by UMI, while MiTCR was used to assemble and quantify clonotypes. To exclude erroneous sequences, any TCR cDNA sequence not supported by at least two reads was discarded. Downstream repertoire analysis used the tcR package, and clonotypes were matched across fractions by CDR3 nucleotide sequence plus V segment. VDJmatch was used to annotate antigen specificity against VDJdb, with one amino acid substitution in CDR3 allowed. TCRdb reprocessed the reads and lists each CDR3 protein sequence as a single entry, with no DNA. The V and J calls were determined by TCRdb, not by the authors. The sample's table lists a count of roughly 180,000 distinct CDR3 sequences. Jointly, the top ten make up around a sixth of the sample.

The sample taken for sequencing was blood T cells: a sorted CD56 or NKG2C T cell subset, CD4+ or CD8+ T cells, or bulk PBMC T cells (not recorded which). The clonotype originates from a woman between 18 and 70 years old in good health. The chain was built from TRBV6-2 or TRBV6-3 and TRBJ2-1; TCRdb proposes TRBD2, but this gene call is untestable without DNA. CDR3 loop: CASSPGSRNEQFF.